The following is a T cell receptor (beta chain) sequence with its context. The data originate from a study of beta chain features in type 1 diabetes. Every isolated RNA sample was fully reverse transcribed, so sequencing captured expressed TCRB transcripts. Data came from immunoSEQ multiplex PCR; TCRdb stores just in-frame clones and leaves some out. Among 200,000 to 300,000 clones listed, less than 35% were seen once. The CDR3 extends over 13 amino acids. Deletions cut 1 base from V and 5 bases from J, with 6 bases between. Germline CDR1 reads SGHTA; CDR2 reads FQGNSA. In all sorted populations, purity surpassed 98%.

This TCR was recovered from a man aged 30 to 45 in good health. This chain connects TRBV7-2 to TRBJ2-1; D is unclear. Sequencing was carried out using central memory CD4+ T cells from blood. CDR3 sequence reads: CASSLERDNEQFF. CDR3 coding DNA: TGTGCCAGCAGCTTAGAACGCGACAATGAGCAGTTCTTC. The full variable domain, completed using reference TRBV7-2 and TRBJ2-1, is GAGVSQSPSNKVTEKGKDVELRCDPISGHTALYWYRQSLGQGLEFLIYFQGNSAPDKSGLPSDRFSAERTGGSVSTLTIQRTQQEDSAVYLCASSLERDNEQFFGPGTRLTVL.